The clone carrying this T cell receptor beta chain was picked up a small number of times. The antigen remains unidentified. With V trimmed by 2 bases and J by 5 bases, 4 bases remained unmatched. This CDR3 comprises 14 residues. Germline V gives CDR1 SGHNT, CDR2 YENEEA. The method was immunoSEQ multiplex PCR; TCRdb's version includes in-frame clones alone and lacks a portion of them. The sample carries about 3,500 clones, 30% to 35% recorded once. Atypia-free lung next to the tumor was sampled at least 2 cm from its margin. The source of the sample is a study of T cells in localized non-small cell lung cancer. General study points: Uninvolved adjacent lung had the highest recorded T cell clonality, with tumor below it.

This TCR was sampled from a woman between 40 and 69 years old with stage I lung adenocarcinoma. The chain carries TRBV11-3 and TRBJ2-3; TRBD2 matches 7 bases. This material consisted of normal lung tissue next to the tumor, taken before any cancer treatment. The CDR3 reads CASSLMGGRDTQYF. As DNA, the CDR3 is TGTGCCAGCAGCTTAATGGGGGGGAGAGATACGCAGTATTTT.